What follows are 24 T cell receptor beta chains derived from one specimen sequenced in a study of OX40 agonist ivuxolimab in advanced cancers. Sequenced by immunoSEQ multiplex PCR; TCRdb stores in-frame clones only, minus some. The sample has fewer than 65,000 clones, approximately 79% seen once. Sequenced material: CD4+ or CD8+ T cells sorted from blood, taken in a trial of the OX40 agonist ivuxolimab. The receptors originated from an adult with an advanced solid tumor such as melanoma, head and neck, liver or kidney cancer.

CDR3 protein: CASSGGNTEAFF. The CDR3 DNA follows: TGTGCCAGCAGTGGCGGAAACACTGAAGCTTTCTTT. This sequence joins TRBV6-6 and TRBJ1-1; D not resolved. This CDR3 region has 12 residues. V was pared by 5 bases and J by 2 bases, with 6 bases between. CDR1 and CDR2 from the germline V gene are MNHNY and SVGAGI (reference sequence).

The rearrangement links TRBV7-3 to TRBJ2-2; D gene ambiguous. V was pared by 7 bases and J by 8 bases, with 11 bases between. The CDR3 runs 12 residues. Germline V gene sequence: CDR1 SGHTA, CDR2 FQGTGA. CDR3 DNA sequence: TGTGCCAGCACCTCGAGGCTGGGGGAGCTGTTTTTT. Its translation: CASTSRLGELFF.

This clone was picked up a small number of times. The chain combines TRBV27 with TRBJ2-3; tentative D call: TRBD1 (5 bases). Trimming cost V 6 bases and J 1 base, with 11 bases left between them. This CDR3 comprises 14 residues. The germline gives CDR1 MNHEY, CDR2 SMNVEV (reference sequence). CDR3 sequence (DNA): TGTGCCAGCAGCTGGACACGGGGCACAGATACGCAGTATTTT. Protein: CASSWTRGTDTQYF.

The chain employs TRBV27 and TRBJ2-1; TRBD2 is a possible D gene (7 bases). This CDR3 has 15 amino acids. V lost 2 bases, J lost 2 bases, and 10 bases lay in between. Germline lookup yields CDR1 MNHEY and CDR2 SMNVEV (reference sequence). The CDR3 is CASSLRGGAYNEQFF. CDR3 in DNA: TGTGCCAGCAGTTTAAGGGGGGGGGCCTACAATGAGCAGTTCTTC.

The CDR3 sequence is CASSLGGGRLSYEQYF. The CDR3 DNA is TGTGCCAGCAGCTTAGGGGGCGGGCGGCTTTCCTACGAGCAGTACTTC. The genes are TRBV7-6 and TRBJ2-5; the D gene could be TRBD1 or TRBD2 (5 bases each). The J call is doubtful: the DNA matches TRBJ2-7 better. This CDR3 region has 16 residues. Germline V gene sequence: CDR1 SGHVS, CDR2 FNYEAQ.

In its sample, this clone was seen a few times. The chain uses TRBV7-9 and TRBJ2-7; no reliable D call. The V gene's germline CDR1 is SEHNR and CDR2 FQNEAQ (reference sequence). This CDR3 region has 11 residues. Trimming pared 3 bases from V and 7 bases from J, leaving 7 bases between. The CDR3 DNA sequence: TGTGCCAGCAGCTTCGGACCAGAGCAGTACTTC. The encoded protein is CASSFGPEQYF.

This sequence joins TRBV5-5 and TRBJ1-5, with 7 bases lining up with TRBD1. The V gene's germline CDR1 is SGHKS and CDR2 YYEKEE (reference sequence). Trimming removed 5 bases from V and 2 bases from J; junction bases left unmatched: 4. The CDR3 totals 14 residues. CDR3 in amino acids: CASSRQGGNQPQHF. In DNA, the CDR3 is TGTGCCAGCAGTCGTCAGGGGGGCAATCAGCCCCAGCATTTT.

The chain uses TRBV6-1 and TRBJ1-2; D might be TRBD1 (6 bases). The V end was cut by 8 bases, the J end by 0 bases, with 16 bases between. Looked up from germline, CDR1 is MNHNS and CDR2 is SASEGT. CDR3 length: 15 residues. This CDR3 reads CASGGRDVTNYGYTF. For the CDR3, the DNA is TGTGCCAGCGGGGGGCGGGACGTTACTAACTATGGCTACACCTTC.

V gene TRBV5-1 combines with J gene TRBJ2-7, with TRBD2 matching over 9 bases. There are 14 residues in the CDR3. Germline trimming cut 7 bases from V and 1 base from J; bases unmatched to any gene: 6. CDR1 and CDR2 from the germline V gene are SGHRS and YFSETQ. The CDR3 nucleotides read TGCGCCAGCGCGGGGGGACTAGCTTCCTACGAGCAGTACTTC. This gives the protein CASAGGLASYEQYF.

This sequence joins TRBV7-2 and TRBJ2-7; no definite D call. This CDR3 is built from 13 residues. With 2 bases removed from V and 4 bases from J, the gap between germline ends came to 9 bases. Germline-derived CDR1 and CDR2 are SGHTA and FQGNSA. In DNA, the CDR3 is TGTGCCAGCAGCTTATCGCGCTCATACGAGCAGTACTTC. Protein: CASSLSRSYEQYF.

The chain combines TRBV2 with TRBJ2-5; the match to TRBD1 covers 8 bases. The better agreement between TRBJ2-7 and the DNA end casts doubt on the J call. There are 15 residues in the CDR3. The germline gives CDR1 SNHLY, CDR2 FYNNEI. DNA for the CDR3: TGTGCCAGCAGGAACCGGACAGGGAACCCCTACGAGCAGTACTTC. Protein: CASRNRTGNPYEQYF.

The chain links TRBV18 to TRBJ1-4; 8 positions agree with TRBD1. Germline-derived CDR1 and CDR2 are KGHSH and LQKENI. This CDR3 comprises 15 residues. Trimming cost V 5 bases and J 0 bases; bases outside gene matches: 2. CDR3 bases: TGTGCCAGCTCAACGGACAGGGCAACTAATGAAAAACTGTTTTTT. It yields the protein CASSTDRATNEKLFF.

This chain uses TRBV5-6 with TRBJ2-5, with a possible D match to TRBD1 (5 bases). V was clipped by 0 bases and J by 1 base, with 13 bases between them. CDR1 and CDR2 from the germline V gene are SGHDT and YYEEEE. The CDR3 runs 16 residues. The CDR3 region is CASSLGQGSFQETQYF. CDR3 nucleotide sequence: TGTGCCAGCAGCTTGGGCCAGGGATCCTTCCAAGAGACCCAGTACTTC.

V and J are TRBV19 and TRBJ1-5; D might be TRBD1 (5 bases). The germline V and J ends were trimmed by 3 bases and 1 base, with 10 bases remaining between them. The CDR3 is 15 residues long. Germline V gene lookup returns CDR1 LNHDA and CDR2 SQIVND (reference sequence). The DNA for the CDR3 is TGTGCCAGTAGTATTGGGACTGCCAGCAATCAGCCCCAGCATTTT. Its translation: CASSIGTASNQPQHF.

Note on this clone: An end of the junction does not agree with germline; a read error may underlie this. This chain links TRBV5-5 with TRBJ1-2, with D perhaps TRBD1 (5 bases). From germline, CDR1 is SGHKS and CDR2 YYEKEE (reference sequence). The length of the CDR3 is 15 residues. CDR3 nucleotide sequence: TGCGCCAGCAGCCAAGGACACCCGGCAACGAGTGGCTACACCTTC. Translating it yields CASSQGHPATSGYTF.

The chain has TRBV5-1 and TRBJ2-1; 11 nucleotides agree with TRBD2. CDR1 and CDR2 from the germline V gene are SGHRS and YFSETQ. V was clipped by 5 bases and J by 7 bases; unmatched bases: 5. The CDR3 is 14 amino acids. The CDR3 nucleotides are TGCGCCAGCAGTTCGACTAGCGGGATAAATGAGCAGTTCTTC. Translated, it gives CASSSTSGINEQFF.

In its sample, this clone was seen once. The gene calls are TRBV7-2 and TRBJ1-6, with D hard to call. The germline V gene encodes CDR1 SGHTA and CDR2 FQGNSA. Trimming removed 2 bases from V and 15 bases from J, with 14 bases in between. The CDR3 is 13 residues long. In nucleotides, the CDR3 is TGTGCCAGCAGCTTATTCGCAGACATGGACCTCCACTTT. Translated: CASSLFADMDLHF.

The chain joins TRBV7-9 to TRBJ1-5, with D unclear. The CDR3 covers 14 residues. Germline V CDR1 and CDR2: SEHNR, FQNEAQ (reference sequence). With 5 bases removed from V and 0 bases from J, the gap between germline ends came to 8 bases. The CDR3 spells CASSAGNSNQPQHF. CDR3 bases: TGTGCCAGCAGCGCGGGCAATAGCAATCAGCCCCAGCATTTT.

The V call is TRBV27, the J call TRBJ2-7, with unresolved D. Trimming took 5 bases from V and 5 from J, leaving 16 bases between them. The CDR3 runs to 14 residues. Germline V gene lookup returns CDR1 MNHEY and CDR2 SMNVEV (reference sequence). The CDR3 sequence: CASSPSPRVHEQYF. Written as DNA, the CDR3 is TGTGCCAGCAGTCCATCTCCACGAGTCCACGAGCAGTACTTC.

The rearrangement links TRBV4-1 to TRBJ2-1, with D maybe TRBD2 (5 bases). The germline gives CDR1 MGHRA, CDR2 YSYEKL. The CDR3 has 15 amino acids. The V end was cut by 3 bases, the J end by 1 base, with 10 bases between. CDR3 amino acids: CASSQGSWSYNEQFF. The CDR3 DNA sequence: TGCGCCAGCAGCCAGGGGAGTTGGTCCTACAATGAGCAGTTCTTC.

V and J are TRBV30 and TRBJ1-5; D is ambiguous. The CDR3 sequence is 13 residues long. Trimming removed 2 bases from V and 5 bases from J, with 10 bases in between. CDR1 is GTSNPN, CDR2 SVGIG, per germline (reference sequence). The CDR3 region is CAWSRSKDQPQHF. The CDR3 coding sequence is TGTGCCTGGAGTAGGTCGAAGGATCAGCCCCAGCATTTT.

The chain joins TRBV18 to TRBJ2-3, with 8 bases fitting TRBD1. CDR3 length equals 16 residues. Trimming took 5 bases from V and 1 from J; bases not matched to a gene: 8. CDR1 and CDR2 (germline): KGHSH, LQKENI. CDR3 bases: TGTGCCAGCTCAGCTTTCGGACAGGGCGGCACAGATACGCAGTATTTT. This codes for CASSAFGQGGTDTQYF.

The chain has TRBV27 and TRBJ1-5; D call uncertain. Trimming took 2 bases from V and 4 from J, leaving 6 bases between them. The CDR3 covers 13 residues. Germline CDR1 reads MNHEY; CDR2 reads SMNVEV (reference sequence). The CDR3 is CASSLAGNQPQHF. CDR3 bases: TGTGCCAGCAGTTTAGCAGGAAATCAGCCCCAGCATTTT.

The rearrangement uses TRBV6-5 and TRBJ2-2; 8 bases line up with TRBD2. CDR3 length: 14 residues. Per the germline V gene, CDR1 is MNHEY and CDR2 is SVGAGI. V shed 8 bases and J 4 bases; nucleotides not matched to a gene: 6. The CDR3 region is CASRLAGGTGELFF. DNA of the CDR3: TGTGCCAGCCGGCTAGCGGGTGGCACCGGGGAGCTGTTTTTT.